This T cell receptor (beta chain) is from a study of cytomegalovirus exposure and HLA in healthy donors. With 60 Vbeta and 13 Jbeta primers, the PCR was carried out. Clones were sequenced by immunoSEQ multiplex PCR, and TCRdb holds only the in-frame ones, with some missing. This repertoire shows 95,000 to 150,000 clones, 75% to 85% found once; its top ten account for about 9.1%. The germline gives CDR1 SGHTA, CDR2 FQGTGA. The CDR3 is 16 residues long. Deletions cut 1 base from V and 0 bases from J, with 10 bases between. This clonotype was obtained from a woman aged 45-60 years in good health and CMV-seropositive. Material for sequencing was PBMCs. This sequence joins TRBV7-3 and TRBJ2-1; a possible D gene is TRBD2 (5 bases). The CDR3 reads CASSLNLAYSYNEQFF. The CDR3 coding sequence is TGTGCCAGCAGCTTAAACTTAGCGTACTCCTACAATGAGCAGTTCTTC.